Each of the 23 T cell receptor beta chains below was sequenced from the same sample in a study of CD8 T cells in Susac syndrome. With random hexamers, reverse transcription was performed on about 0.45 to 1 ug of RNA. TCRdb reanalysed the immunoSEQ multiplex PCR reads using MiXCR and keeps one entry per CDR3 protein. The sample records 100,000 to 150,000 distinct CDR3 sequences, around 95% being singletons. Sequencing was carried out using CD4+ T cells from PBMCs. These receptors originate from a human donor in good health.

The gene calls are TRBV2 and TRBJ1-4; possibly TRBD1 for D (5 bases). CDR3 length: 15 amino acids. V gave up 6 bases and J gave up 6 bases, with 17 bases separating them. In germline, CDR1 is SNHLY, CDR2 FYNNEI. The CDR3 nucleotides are TGTGCCAGCAGGCAAATGGGGGGGGTGGATGAAAAACTGTTTTTT. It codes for CASRQMGGVDEKLFF.

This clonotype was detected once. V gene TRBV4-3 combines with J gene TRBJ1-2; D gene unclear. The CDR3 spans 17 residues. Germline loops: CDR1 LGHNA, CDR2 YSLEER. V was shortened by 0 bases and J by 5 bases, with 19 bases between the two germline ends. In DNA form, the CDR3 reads TGCGCCAGCAGCCAAGAGACCGGACGTGGACTATTATATGGCTACACCTTC. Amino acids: CASSQETGRGLLYGYTF.

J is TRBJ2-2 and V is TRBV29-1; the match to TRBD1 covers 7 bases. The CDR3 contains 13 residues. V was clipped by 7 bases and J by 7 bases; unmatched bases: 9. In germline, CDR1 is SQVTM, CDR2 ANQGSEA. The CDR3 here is CSGATGVVGELFF. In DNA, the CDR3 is TGCAGCGGGGCAACAGGGGTGGTCGGGGAGCTGTTTTTT.

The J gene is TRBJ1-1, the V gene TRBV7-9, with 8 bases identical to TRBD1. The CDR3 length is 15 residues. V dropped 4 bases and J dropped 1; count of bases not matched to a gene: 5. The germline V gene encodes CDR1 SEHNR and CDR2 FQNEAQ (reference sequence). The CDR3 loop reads CASSSRTGKNTEAFF. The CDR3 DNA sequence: TGTGCCAGCAGCTCTCGGACAGGGAAGAACACTGAAGCTTTCTTT.

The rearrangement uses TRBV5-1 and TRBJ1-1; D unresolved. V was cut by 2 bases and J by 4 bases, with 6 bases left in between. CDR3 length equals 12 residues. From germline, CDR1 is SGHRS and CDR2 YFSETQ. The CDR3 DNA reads TGCGCCAGCAGCTTTGGAGGCACTGAAGCTTTCTTT. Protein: CASSFGGTEAFF.

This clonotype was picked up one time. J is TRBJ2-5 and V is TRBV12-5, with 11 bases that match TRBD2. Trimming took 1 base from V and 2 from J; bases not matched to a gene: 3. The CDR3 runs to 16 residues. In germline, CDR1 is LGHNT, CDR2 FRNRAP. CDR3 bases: TGTGCTAGTGGTTTGGGACTAGCGGGGACTCAAGAGACCCAGTACTTC. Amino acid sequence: CASGLGLAGTQETQYF.

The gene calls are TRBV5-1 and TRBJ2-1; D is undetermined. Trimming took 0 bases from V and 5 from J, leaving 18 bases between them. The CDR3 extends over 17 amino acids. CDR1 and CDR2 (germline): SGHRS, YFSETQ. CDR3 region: CASSLETPVKLNNEQFF. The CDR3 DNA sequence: TGCGCCAGCAGCTTGGAGACCCCAGTTAAACTCAACAATGAGCAGTTCTTC.

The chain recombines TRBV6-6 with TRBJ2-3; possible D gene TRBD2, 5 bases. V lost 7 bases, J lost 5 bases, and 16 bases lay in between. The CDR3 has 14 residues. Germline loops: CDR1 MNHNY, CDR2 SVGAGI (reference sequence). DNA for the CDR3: TGTGCCAGCATCGGGGAACTTCGCGAAGATACGCAGTATTTT. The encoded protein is CASIGELREDTQYF.

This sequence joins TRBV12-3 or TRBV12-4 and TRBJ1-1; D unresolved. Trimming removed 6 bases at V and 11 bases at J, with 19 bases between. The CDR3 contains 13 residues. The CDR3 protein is CASRPRGGRRAFF. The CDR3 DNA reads TGTGCCAGCAGACCCCGGGGAGGGCGGCGGGCTTTCTTT.

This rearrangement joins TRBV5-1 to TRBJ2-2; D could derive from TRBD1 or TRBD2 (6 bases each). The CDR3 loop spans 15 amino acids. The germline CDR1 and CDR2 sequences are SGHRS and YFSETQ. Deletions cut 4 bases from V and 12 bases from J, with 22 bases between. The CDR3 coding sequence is TGCGCCAGCAGCCCTACTCAGGCCTCACGGGGGCAGCTGTTTTTT. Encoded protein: CASSPTQASRGQLFF.

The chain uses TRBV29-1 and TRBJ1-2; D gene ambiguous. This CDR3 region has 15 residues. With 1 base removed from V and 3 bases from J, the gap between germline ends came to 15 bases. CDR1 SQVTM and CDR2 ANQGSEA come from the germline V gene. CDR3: CSVEAPLGWDYGYTF. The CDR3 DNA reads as TGCAGCGTTGAAGCTCCTCTTGGATGGGACTATGGCTACACCTTC.

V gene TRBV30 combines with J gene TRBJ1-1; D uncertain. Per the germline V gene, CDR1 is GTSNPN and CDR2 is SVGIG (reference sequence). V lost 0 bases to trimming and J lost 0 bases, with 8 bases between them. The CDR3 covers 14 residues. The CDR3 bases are TGTGCCTGGAGTGTACGGGGAGTGAACACTGAAGCTTTCTTT. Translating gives CAWSVRGVNTEAFF.

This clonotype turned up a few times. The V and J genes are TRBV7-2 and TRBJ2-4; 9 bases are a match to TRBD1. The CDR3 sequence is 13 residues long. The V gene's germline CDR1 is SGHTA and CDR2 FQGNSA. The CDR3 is CATGQGRTNIQYF. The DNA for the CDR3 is TGTGCGACGGGACAGGGAAGAACGAACATTCAGTACTTC.

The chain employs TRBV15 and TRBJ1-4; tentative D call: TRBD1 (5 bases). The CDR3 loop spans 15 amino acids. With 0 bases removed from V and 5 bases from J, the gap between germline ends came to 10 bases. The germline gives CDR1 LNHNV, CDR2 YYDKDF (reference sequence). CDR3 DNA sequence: TGTGCCACCAGCAGAGATATAAAGGGGAATGAAAAACTGTTTTTT. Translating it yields CATSRDIKGNEKLFF.

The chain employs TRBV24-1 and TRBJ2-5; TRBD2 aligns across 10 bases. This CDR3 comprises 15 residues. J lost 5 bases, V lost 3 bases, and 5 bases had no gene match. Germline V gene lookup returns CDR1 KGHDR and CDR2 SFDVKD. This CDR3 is CATSDSGRAVETQYF. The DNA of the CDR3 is TGTGCCACCAGTGATAGCGGGAGGGCGGTGGAGACCCAGTACTTC.

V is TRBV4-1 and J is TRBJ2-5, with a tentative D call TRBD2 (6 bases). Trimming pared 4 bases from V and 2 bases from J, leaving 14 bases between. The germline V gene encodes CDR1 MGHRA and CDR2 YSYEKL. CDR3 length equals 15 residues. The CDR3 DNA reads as TGCGCCAGCAGCCCCCGACTAGTCCGACAAGAGACCCAGTACTTC. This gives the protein CASSPRLVRQETQYF.

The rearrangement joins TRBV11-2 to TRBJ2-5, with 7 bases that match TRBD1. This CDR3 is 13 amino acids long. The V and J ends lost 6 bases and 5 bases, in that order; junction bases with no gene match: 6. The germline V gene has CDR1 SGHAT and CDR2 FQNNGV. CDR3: CASRRIQGETQYF. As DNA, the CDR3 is TGTGCCAGCAGAAGGATACAGGGGGAGACCCAGTACTTC.

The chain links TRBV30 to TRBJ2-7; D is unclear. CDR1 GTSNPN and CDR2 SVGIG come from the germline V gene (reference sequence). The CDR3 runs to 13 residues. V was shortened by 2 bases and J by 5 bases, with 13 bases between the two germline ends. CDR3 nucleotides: TGTGCCTGGAGTCTGGGCAATGAGGACGAGCAGTACTTC. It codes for CAWSLGNEDEQYF.

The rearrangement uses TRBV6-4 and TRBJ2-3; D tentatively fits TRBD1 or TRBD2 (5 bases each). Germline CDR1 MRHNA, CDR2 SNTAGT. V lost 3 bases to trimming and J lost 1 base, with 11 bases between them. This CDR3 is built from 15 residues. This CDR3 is CASSDGGRRTDTQYF. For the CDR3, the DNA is TGTGCCAGCAGTGATGGGGGACGACGCACAGATACGCAGTATTTT.

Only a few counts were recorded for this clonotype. CDR3 sequence reads: CATLAVGGNEQFF. As DNA, the CDR3 is TGTGCCACTCTAGCGGTTGGTGGGAATGAGCAGTTCTTC. The chain joins TRBV10-3 to TRBJ2-1, with 7 positions matching TRBD2. V lost 10 bases, J lost 7 bases, and 10 bases stayed unmatched. CDR3 length equals 13 residues. The germline CDR1 and CDR2 sequences are ENHRY and SYGVKD.

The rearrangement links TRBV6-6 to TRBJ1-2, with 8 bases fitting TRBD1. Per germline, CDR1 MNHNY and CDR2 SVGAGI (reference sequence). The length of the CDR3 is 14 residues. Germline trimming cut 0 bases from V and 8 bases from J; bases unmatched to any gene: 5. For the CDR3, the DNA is TGTGCCAGCAGTTACTCGGACAGGGAAGAAGGCTACACCTTC. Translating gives CASSYSDREEGYTF.

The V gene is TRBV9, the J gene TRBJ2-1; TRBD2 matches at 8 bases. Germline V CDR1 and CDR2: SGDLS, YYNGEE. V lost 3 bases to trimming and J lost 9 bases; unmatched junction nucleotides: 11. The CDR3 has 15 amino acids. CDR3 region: CASSGRSGNSGEQFF. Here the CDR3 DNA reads TGTGCCAGCAGCGGGCGTAGCGGGAACAGTGGTGAGCAGTTCTTC.

CDR3 sequence reads: CASSPRDRGATNEKLFF. The CDR3 nucleotides read TGTGCCAGCTCACCCCGGGACAGGGGCGCAACTAATGAAAAACTGTTTTTT. The J gene is TRBJ1-4, the V gene TRBV18, with 10 nucleotides matching TRBD1. V lost 3 bases to trimming and J lost 0 bases; unmatched junction nucleotides: 4. The germline V gene has CDR1 KGHSH and CDR2 LQKENI. The CDR3 is 17 amino acids.